This TCR beta chain comes out of a study of post-analysis software for immune sequencing data. Findings and caveats of the study: Significantly decreased normalized Chao1 diversity was recorded for multiple sclerosis patients relative to controls. Included in a set of roughly 5 TRBV segments more frequent in patients than controls were TRBV5-6, TRBV5-1 and TRBV20-1. Analysis by F measure revealed that same-batch samples clustered strongly together.

Libraries were made from TCR beta cDNA, and they carried unique molecular identifiers. T cells numbering roughly 0.9 to 11 million gave rise to some 500,000 cDNA molecules. TCRdb called the PCR reads again in MiXCR, with one record for every CDR3 protein. The profile shows about 260,000 distinct CDR3 sequences, 30% to 45% of them singletons. Of note for this clonotype: Its cognate antigen is unknown. A much larger clone sits a single nucleotide away, making a read error possible.

The CDR3 sequence is 16 residues long. J gave up 4 bases and V 2 bases, and 11 bases lay outside the gene matches. Looked up from germline, CDR1 is DFQATT and CDR2 is SNEGSKA (reference sequence). This TCR derives from a girl between 10 and 17 years old with multiple sclerosis. The rearrangement joins TRBV20-1 to TRBJ2-1; TRBD2 matches at 7 bases. Sequencing input: blood. Here the CDR3 reads CSARKTAGRAYNEQFF. The CDR3 nucleotides are TGCAGTGCTAGAAAAACAGCGGGACGGGCGTACAATGAGCAGTTCTTC.